The T cell receptor (beta chain) under discussion was sequenced for a study of blood T cell repertoires in COVID-19. Study background: Acute and convalescent COVID-19 samples came from the United States, Italy and Spain. The analysed material was cDNA or gDNA that came from T cells, B-cell-depleted T cells, or PBMCs.

Per the authors' pipeline: How many nucleated cells were present was estimated from reference gene primer amplification. The data were produced by immunoSEQ multiplex PCR, yet TCRdb's version contains in-frame clones alone and is incomplete. The V and J calls and clone size were taken over from that table, and D and trimming were inferred from the DNA. The sample has about 73,000 clones; over 70% are singletons. The germline V gene has CDR1 SGHAT and CDR2 FQNNGV. The CDR3 runs 16 residues. The V segment lost 5 bases and the J segment 4 bases; nucleotides outside the gene matches: 8. The V and J genes are TRBV11-2 and TRBJ2-6; 7 positions match TRBD2. Sequenced material: peripheral blood. This clonotype was obtained from a man at least 80 years old with active or convalescent COVID-19. CDR3 sequence reads: CASSRGVRSGANVLTF. CDR3 DNA: TGTGCCAGCAGCCGGGGGGTACGTAGCGGGGCCAACGTCCTGACTTTC. Variable domain in full (rest from reference TRBV11-2 and TRBJ2-6): EAGVAQSPRYKIIEKRQSVAFWCNPISGHATLYWYQQILGQGPKLLIQFQNNGVVDDSQLPKDRFSAERLKGVDSTLKIQPAKLEDSAVYLCASSRGVRSGANVLTFGAGSRLTVL.